The next 8 T cell receptor beta chains were all read from a single sample in a study of T-cell memory formation after mild COVID-19. TCRdb re-called the 5' RACE reads through MiXCR, storing one row per CDR3 protein. The sample has 150,000 to 200,000 distinct CDR3 sequences, roughly 31% seen once. The material sequenced was PBMCs or a T cell subset sorted from them (not recorded which). These TCRs come from an adult woman who had mild COVID-19 (a few samples of this study predate the infection). Cell type and time point are not known.

This clonotype was seen a few times. The V gene is TRBV20-1, the J gene TRBJ2-5; D is ambiguous. The CDR3 extends over 11 amino acids. From germline, CDR1 is DFQATT and CDR2 SNEGSKA (reference sequence). V lost 0 bases, J lost 4 bases, and 3 bases lay in between. The CDR3 DNA is TGCAGTGCTAGAGATGGAGAGACCCAGTACTTC. Amino acid sequence: CSARDGETQYF.

This clonotype came up a few times. One end of the junction fails to match germline, which may point to a read error. This chain links TRBV6-6 with TRBJ1-1, with TRBD1 identical over 9 bases. The CDR3 length is 11 residues. Germline V gives CDR1 MNHNY, CDR2 SVGAGI (reference sequence). CDR3 loop: CASRDRGATLF. DNA for the CDR3: TGTGCCAGCAGGGACAGGGGCGCGACCCTATTT.

This clonotype was seen only a few times. V is TRBV6-5 and J is TRBJ2-7; D gene unclear. V was clipped by 2 bases and J by 4 bases, with 6 bases between them. This CDR3 spans 12 amino acids. CDR1 is MNHEY and CDR2 is SVGAGI in the germline V gene. The CDR3 here is CASSYDGYEQYF. CDR3 nucleotide sequence: TGTGCCAGCAGTTACGATGGATACGAGCAGTACTTC.

This clonotype showed up just once. The J gene is TRBJ2-2, the V gene TRBV9; D is unclear. The V end was cut by 0 bases, the J end by 4 bases, with 10 bases between. Germline assignment: CDR1 SGDLS and CDR2 YYNGEE. This CDR3 comprises 15 residues. This CDR3 reads CASSVEGAPTGELFF. CDR3 in DNA: TGTGCCAGCAGCGTAGAGGGTGCGCCCACCGGGGAGCTGTTTTTT.

V gene TRBV29-1 combines with J gene TRBJ2-2, with TRBD2 as a possible D gene (7 bases). Trimming pared 4 bases from V and 0 bases from J, leaving 18 bases between. The CDR3 runs 17 residues. CDR1 is SQVTM and CDR2 is ANQGSEA in the germline V gene. DNA for the CDR3: TGCAGCGTTGTGAAAGGGGGGGCTTTCGCGAACACCGGGGAGCTGTTTTTT. Translating it yields CSVVKGGAFANTGELFF.

This clonotype was counted between two and nine times. The rearrangement joins TRBV6-5 to TRBJ2-1, with TRBD1 as a possible D gene (6 bases). Trimming removed 2 bases from V and 4 bases from J, with 9 bases in between. This CDR3 is 14 amino acids long. The germline gives CDR1 MNHEY, CDR2 SVGAGI. The CDR3 spells CASSYRDIYNEQFF. In DNA, the CDR3 is TGTGCCAGCAGTTACAGGGACATTTACAATGAGCAGTTCTTC.

This clonotype was seen a handful of times. V and J are TRBV20-1 and TRBJ2-3; 9 nucleotides line up with TRBD2. The CDR3 extends over 18 amino acids. Germline trimming cut 3 bases from V and 4 bases from J; bases unmatched to any gene: 17. In germline, CDR1 is DFQATT, CDR2 SNEGSKA (reference sequence). The CDR3 DNA reads as TGCAGTGCTAGGTCTCCCCCCGGGACTAGCTATGGGGCAGATACGCAGTATTTT. Amino acid sequence: CSARSPPGTSYGADTQYF.

V gene TRBV12-3 or TRBV12-4 combines with J gene TRBJ2-6, with unresolved D. The CDR3 has 17 amino acids. The V end was cut by 1 base, the J end by 0 bases, with 10 bases between. This chain's CDR3 is CASSLGAGYSGANVLTF. As DNA, the CDR3 is TGTGCCAGCAGTTTAGGGGCCGGTTACTCTGGGGCCAACGTCCTGACTTTC.